The 10 T cell receptor beta chains listed next were all sequenced from one sample in a study of CD8 T cells in ankylosing spondylitis. TCRdb redid the calling of the 5' RACE reads with MiXCR, one entry per CDR3 protein. Counted here are roughly 180,000 distinct CDR3 sequences, 9.5% to 15% occurring once; the ten biggest clones make up approximately 15%. Material: blood, either unsorted or a sorted T cell fraction (not recorded which). These receptors originate from a male donor with ankylosing spondylitis or in good health (not recorded which).

The chain employs TRBV9 and TRBJ1-4; D uncertain. The CDR3 runs 16 residues. Trimming left V 0 bases short and J 0 bases short, with 9 bases between. Germline CDR1 and CDR2: SGDLS and YYNGEE. The CDR3 region is CASSVGGSATNEKLFF. In DNA, the CDR3 is TGTGCCAGCAGCGTAGGCGGCTCTGCAACTAATGAAAAACTGTTTTTT.

The table lists this clonotype with a few counts. The genes are TRBV12-2 and TRBJ1-4; TRBD1, the table's D call, was not compared with the DNA. TRBV12-2 is a pseudogene locus. This CDR3 is 19 amino acids long. Here the CDR3 reads CASRLTGTGVTFNSEKLFF. As DNA, the CDR3 is TGTGCAAGTCGCTTAACCGGGACAGGGGTGACATTCAATTCCGAAAAACTGTTTTTT.

The chain uses TRBV2 and TRBJ1-1; D unclear. The V end was cut by 10 bases, the J end by 5 bases, with 8 bases between. CDR1 SNHLY and CDR2 FYNNEI come from the germline V gene. The CDR3 spans 10 residues. This CDR3 is CATGRTEAFF. In nucleotides, the CDR3 is TGTGCCACGGGAAGAACTGAAGCTTTCTTT.

In its sample, this clonotype was seen many times. This chain joins TRBV5-1 and TRBJ1-2, with D perhaps matching TRBD1 (6 bases). Germline CDR1 is SGHRS and CDR2 is YFSETQ. Trimming pared 4 bases from V and 4 bases from J, leaving 14 bases between. The CDR3 is 14 residues long. CDR3 sequence (DNA): TGCGCCAGCAGCATTGCGACAGGCCCCTATGGCTACACCTTC. Protein product: CASSIATGPYGYTF.

The chain recombines TRBV12-3 or TRBV12-4 with TRBJ2-1, with 10 bases matching TRBD2. The CDR3 totals 16 residues. J lost 5 bases, V lost 6 bases, and 10 bases had no gene match. The CDR3 region is CASSPHLAGVHNEQFF. In DNA, the CDR3 is TGTGCCAGCAGCCCCCATCTAGCGGGGGTCCACAATGAGCAGTTCTTC.

The chain employs TRBV10-2 and TRBJ2-7; perhaps TRBD2 as D (6 bases). Trimming removed 5 bases from V and 0 bases from J, with 20 bases in between. The CDR3 covers 17 residues. In germline, CDR1 is WSHSY, CDR2 SAAADI. CDR3 region: CASSWPEERETSYEQYF. CDR3 nucleotides: TGCGCCAGCAGTTGGCCCGAGGAACGGGAGACCTCCTACGAGCAGTACTTC.

This clonotype was recorded at least ten times. V is TRBV3-1 and J is TRBJ2-4; maybe TRBD2 (5 bases). From germline, CDR1 is LGHDT and CDR2 YNNKEL (reference sequence). Trimming shortened V by 8 bases and J by 3 bases, and 11 bases separated the two germline ends. There are 13 residues in the CDR3. In DNA, the CDR3 is TGTGCCAGCCTGGAGAGCGGCAAAAACATTCAGTACTTC. Residues: CASLESGKNIQYF. Variable domain in full (rest from reference TRBV3-1 and TRBJ2-4): DTAVSQTPKYLVTQMGNDKSIKCEQNLGHDTMYWYKQDSKKFLKIMFSYNNKELIINETVPNRFSPKSPDKAHLNLHINSLELGDSAVYFCASLESGKNIQYFGAGTRLSVL.

This clonotype was detected only a few times. J is TRBJ1-1 and V is TRBV6-1; D is undetermined. Germline CDR1 reads MNHNS; CDR2 reads SASEGT. The CDR3 length is 13 residues. V lost 5 bases to trimming and J lost 1 base, with 8 bases between them. The CDR3 DNA is TGTGCCAGCAGTCGATTCAGGAACACTGAAGCTTTCTTT. Encoded protein: CASSRFRNTEAFF.

V usage is TRBV4-1 and J usage is TRBJ2-3, with D perhaps TRBD1 (5 bases). Per germline, CDR1 MGHRA and CDR2 YSYEKL. The CDR3 consists of 13 residues. V was trimmed by 5 bases and J by 6 bases, leaving 12 bases between them. CDR3 nucleotide sequence: TGCGCCAGCAGCTCAGAGACAGTGGATACGCAGTATTTT. Its protein product is CASSSETVDTQYF.

A few counts support this clonotype. The gene calls are TRBV20-1 and TRBJ2-1; 7 positions agree with TRBD2. CDR1 is DFQATT, CDR2 SNEGSKA, per germline (reference sequence). The CDR3 runs 15 residues. V dropped 2 bases and J dropped 0; count of bases not matched to a gene: 4. CDR3 region: CSARPGGRSYNEQFF. The CDR3 DNA sequence: TGCAGTGCTAGACCGGGGGGACGCTCCTACAATGAGCAGTTCTTC.